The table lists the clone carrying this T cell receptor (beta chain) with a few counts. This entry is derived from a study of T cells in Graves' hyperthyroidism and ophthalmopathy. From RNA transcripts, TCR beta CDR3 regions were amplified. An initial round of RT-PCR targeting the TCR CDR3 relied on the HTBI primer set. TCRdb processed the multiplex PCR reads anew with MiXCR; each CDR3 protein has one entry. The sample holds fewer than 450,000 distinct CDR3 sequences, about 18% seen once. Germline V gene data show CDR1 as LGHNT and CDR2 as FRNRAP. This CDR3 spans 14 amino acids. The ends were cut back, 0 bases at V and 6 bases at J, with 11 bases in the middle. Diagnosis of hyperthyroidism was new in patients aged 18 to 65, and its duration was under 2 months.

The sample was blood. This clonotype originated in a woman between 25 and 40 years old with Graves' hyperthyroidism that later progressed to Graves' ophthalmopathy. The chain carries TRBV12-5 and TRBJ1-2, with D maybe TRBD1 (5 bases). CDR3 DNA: TGTGCTAGTGGTTTGGTAGGGGCGGGGGATGGCTACACCTTC. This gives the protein CASGLVGAGDGYTF.